A selection of T cell receptor beta chains follows, all from one sample in a study of human T cells and chemical hapten exposure. TCRdb re-derived calls from the RACE reads in MiXCR, one entry per CDR3 protein. The data hold 40,000 to 50,000 distinct CDR3 sequences, with 12% observed a single time. The material was whole blood, obtained in connection with sensitization to the hapten diphenylcyclopropenone (DPC). The receptors stem from a woman aged 25 to 39 with alopecia areata. Some clones in this sample may be carry-over from other donors' samples. The CDR3 runs from the conserved cysteine through the conserved F or W. Each record gives: clone size, V gene, J gene, D gene, CDR3 protein, CDR3 DNA. A D gene is named only where the DNA matches it firmly. Not all rows give a size; the values are once, few, many and, for expanded clones, a class.

abundance: many
v_gene: TRBV7-2
j_gene: TRBJ2-7
d_gene: NA
CDR3aa: CASNPGLHGDEQYF
CDR3nt: TGTGCCAGCAACCCTGGACTCCATGGGGACGAGCAGTACTTC

abundance: many
v_gene: TRBV4-1
j_gene: TRBJ2-1
d_gene: TRBD2
CDR3aa: CASSQGGGRKSEQFF
CDR3nt: TGCGCCAGCAGCCAAGGGGGAGGGCGGAAAAGTGAGCAGTTCTTC

abundance: many
v_gene: TRBV3-1
j_gene: TRBJ1-2
d_gene: TRBD1
CDR3aa: CASSWTGSAGYTF
CDR3nt: TGTGCCAGCAGCTGGACAGGGTCCGCTGGCTACACCTTC

abundance: NA
v_gene: TRBV28
j_gene: TRBJ1-4
d_gene: NA
CDR3aa: CASSQTMGFSFEKLFF
CDR3nt: TGTGCCAGCAGTCAAACCATGGGCTTCTCTTTCGAAAAACTGTTTTTT

abundance: few
v_gene: TRBV4-3
j_gene: TRBJ1-4
d_gene: TRBD1
CDR3aa: CASSQPGTGDEKLFF
CDR3nt: TGCGCCAGCAGCCAGCCCGGGACAGGGGATGAAAAACTGTTTTTT

abundance: NA
v_gene: TRBV11-1
j_gene: TRBJ2-6
d_gene: NA
CDR3aa: CASSFVGGVGANVLTF
CDR3nt: TGTGCCAGCAGCTTCGTCGGTGGGGTAGGGGCCAACGTCCTGACTTTC

abundance: many
v_gene: TRBV7-9
j_gene: TRBJ1-4
d_gene: NA
CDR3aa: CASSPENREKLFF
CDR3nt: TGTGCCAGCAGCCCAGAGAACCGGGAAAAACTGTTTTTT

abundance: NA
v_gene: TRBV7-9
j_gene: TRBJ2-3
d_gene: NA
CDR3aa: CASTSATSTDTQYF
CDR3nt: TGTGCCAGCACATCGGCAACTAGCACAGATACGCAGTATTTT

abundance: few
v_gene: TRBV28
j_gene: TRBJ2-1
d_gene: TRBD2
CDR3aa: CASSSGSGTPYNEQFF
CDR3nt: TGTGCCAGCAGTTCTGGTAGCGGGACCCCCTACAATGAGCAGTTCTTC

abundance: many
v_gene: TRBV7-2
j_gene: TRBJ2-7
d_gene: NA
CDR3aa: CASSLGPGGAGGSYEQYF
CDR3nt: TGTGCCAGCAGCTTAGGCCCTGGAGGCGCGGGCGGGTCCTACGAGCAGTACTTC

abundance: NA
v_gene: TRBV7-2
j_gene: TRBJ2-3
d_gene: NA
CDR3aa: CASSPSHGGDTQYF
CDR3nt: TGTGCCAGCAGCCCCTCCCACGGGGGAGATACGCAGTATTTT

abundance: many
v_gene: TRBV6-6
j_gene: TRBJ2-2
d_gene: NA
CDR3aa: CASSYSTGELFF
CDR3nt: TGTGCCAGCAGTTACTCGACCGGGGAGCTGTTTTTT

abundance: few
v_gene: TRBV6-1
j_gene: TRBJ1-1
d_gene: NA
CDR3aa: CATNTSPLLNTEAFF
CDR3nt: TGTGCCACCAATACCAGCCCTTTACTGAACACTGAAGCTTTCTTT

abundance: NA
v_gene: TRBV4-3
j_gene: TRBJ1-2
d_gene: NA
CDR3aa: CASSARYGYGGSTF
CDR3nt: TGCGCCAGCAGCGCAAGATATGGGTATGGCGGCTCCACCTTC

abundance: NA
v_gene: TRBV5-5
j_gene: TRBJ2-7
d_gene: TRBD2
CDR3aa: CASSPTGGMNYEQYF
CDR3nt: TGTGCCAGCAGCCCCACGGGGGGGATGAACTACGAGCAGTACTTC

abundance: few
v_gene: TRBV18
j_gene: TRBJ1-2
d_gene: NA
CDR3aa: CASSPYGTDTQGYTF
CDR3nt: TGTGCCAGCTCACCCTATGGAACGGATACTCAGGGCTACACCTTC

abundance: many
v_gene: TRBV7-9
j_gene: TRBJ1-1
d_gene: TRBD1
CDR3aa: CASSWSGQSNTEAFF
CDR3nt: TGTGCCAGCAGCTGGTCGGGACAGAGCAACACTGAAGCTTTCTTT

abundance: NA
v_gene: TRBV20-1
j_gene: TRBJ2-1
d_gene: NA
CDR3aa: CSARLQLGNEQFF
CDR3nt: TGCAGTGCTAGACTACAGCTGGGAAATGAGCAGTTCTTC

abundance: NA
v_gene: TRBV7-6
j_gene: TRBJ1-1
d_gene: TRBD1
CDR3aa: CASSKGGQEAFF
CDR3nt: TGTGCCAGCAGCAAAGGGGGACAGGAAGCTTTCTTT

abundance: few
v_gene: TRBV7-2
j_gene: TRBJ2-5
d_gene: NA
CDR3aa: CASLFRGAETQYF
CDR3nt: TGTGCCAGCCTCTTCAGGGGCGCGGAGACCCAGTACTTC

abundance: many
v_gene: TRBV28
j_gene: TRBJ2-7
d_gene: TRBD2
CDR3aa: CASRSLAGGPDEQYF
CDR3nt: TGTGCCAGCAGATCCCTAGCGGGAGGGCCAGACGAGCAGTACTTC

abundance: NA
v_gene: TRBV28
j_gene: TRBJ1-2
d_gene: NA
CDR3aa: CASSSLVGYTF
CDR3nt: TGTGCCAGCAGTTCTTTGGTCGGTTACACCTTC

abundance: many
v_gene: TRBV20-1
j_gene: TRBJ2-1
d_gene: TRBD2
CDR3aa: CSASNLAGSVWEQFF
CDR3nt: TGCAGTGCTAGTAACCTAGCGGGGTCGGTTTGGGAGCAGTTCTTC

abundance: many
v_gene: TRBV29-1
j_gene: TRBJ2-7
d_gene: NA
CDR3aa: CSARGAYEQYF
CDR3nt: TGCAGCGCCCGAGGAGCCTACGAGCAGTACTTC

abundance: many
v_gene: TRBV7-2
j_gene: TRBJ2-3
d_gene: TRBD2
CDR3aa: CASSFSGSPDTQYF
CDR3nt: TGTGCCAGCAGCTTTAGCGGGAGCCCAGATACGCAGTATTTT

abundance: many
v_gene: TRBV6-6
j_gene: TRBJ1-2
d_gene: NA
CDR3aa: CASYIAPGPGRWGYGYTF
CDR3nt: TGTGCCAGTTACATAGCACCGGGACCCGGTCGATGGGGCTATGGCTACACCTTC

abundance: many
v_gene: TRBV6-2/TRBV6-3
j_gene: TRBJ2-6
d_gene: NA
CDR3aa: CASSYYPGKNPGANVLTF
CDR3nt: TGTGCCAGCAGTTACTACCCGGGTAAGAACCCTGGGGCCAACGTCCTGACTTTC

abundance: many
v_gene: TRBV19
j_gene: TRBJ2-7
d_gene: TRBD1
CDR3aa: CATRRDSSYEQYF
CDR3nt: TGTGCCACCCGAAGGGACAGCTCCTACGAGCAGTACTTC

abundance: NA
v_gene: TRBV9
j_gene: TRBJ1-5
d_gene: TRBD1
CDR3aa: CASSVAGTAYQPQHF
CDR3nt: TGTGCCAGCAGCGTAGCCGGGACAGCTTATCAGCCCCAGCATTTT

abundance: NA
v_gene: TRBV20-1
j_gene: TRBJ1-1
d_gene: NA
CDR3aa: CSARGAGGLEAFF
CDR3nt: TGCAGTGCTAGAGGCGCCGGGGGGCTCGAAGCTTTCTTT

abundance: many
v_gene: TRBV12-3/TRBV12-4
j_gene: TRBJ2-2
d_gene: NA
CDR3aa: CASSFQGSGELFF
CDR3nt: TGTGCCAGCAGTTTTCAGGGCTCCGGGGAGCTGTTTTTT

abundance: NA
v_gene: TRBV3-1
j_gene: TRBJ2-3
d_gene: TRBD2
CDR3aa: CASSNGLESTDTQYF
CDR3nt: TGTGCCAGCAGCAACGGACTAGAAAGCACAGATACGCAGTATTTT

abundance: many
v_gene: TRBV11-2
j_gene: TRBJ2-1
d_gene: NA
CDR3aa: CASSTKPRDHLPYNEQFF
CDR3nt: TGTGCCAGCAGCACAAAACCCCGGGACCACCTTCCCTACAATGAGCAGTTCTTC

abundance: few
v_gene: TRBV6-6
j_gene: TRBJ2-5
d_gene: NA
CDR3aa: CASSYSGRGMHF
CDR3nt: TGTGCCAGCAGTTACTCGGGACGCGGGATGCACTTC

abundance: many
v_gene: TRBV24-1
j_gene: TRBJ2-1
d_gene: NA
CDR3aa: CATSDLSGANEQFF
CDR3nt: TGTGCCACCAGTGATTTATCGGGGGCGAATGAGCAGTTCTTC

abundance: many
v_gene: TRBV11-2
j_gene: TRBJ2-3
d_gene: NA
CDR3aa: CASSLDRTGRTQYF
CDR3nt: TGTGCCAGCAGCTTAGATCGGACCGGGCGTACGCAGTATTTT

abundance: few
v_gene: TRBV6-2/TRBV6-3
j_gene: TRBJ1-6
d_gene: NA
CDR3aa: CASSAAGTFNSPLHF
CDR3nt: TGTGCCAGCAGCGCGGCCGGGACTTTTAATTCACCCCTCCACTTT

abundance: NA
v_gene: TRBV6-4
j_gene: TRBJ2-1
d_gene: TRBD2
CDR3aa: CASSPGGLAGGNEQFF
CDR3nt: TGTGCCAGCAGTCCCGGCGGACTAGCGGGAGGCAATGAGCAGTTCTTC

abundance: few
v_gene: TRBV28
j_gene: TRBJ2-1
d_gene: NA
CDR3aa: CASSLSWDYNEQFF
CDR3nt: TGTGCCAGCAGTTTAAGTTGGGATTACAATGAGCAGTTCTTC

abundance: many
v_gene: TRBV6-2/TRBV6-3
j_gene: TRBJ2-7
d_gene: NA
CDR3aa: CASSYWVHEQYF
CDR3nt: TGTGCCAGCAGTTACTGGGTCCACGAGCAGTACTTC

abundance: NA
v_gene: TRBV7-2
j_gene: TRBJ1-2
d_gene: NA
CDR3aa: CASSHRQGLNGYTF
CDR3nt: TGTGCCAGCAGCCACCGTCAGGGGTTGAATGGCTACACCTTC

abundance: many
v_gene: TRBV5-1
j_gene: TRBJ2-7
d_gene: NA
CDR3aa: CASSLVDEQYF
CDR3nt: TGCGCCAGCAGCTTGGTGGACGAGCAGTACTTC

abundance: NA
v_gene: TRBV19
j_gene: TRBJ2-5
d_gene: NA
CDR3aa: CASSSARLGQETQYF
CDR3nt: TGTGCCAGTAGTTCGGCGCGGCTCGGCCAAGAGACCCAGTACTTC

abundance: many
v_gene: TRBV30
j_gene: TRBJ1-1
d_gene: NA
CDR3aa: CASHSGVHHREAFF
CDR3nt: TGTGCCAGCCACTCGGGGGTACATCACCGTGAAGCTTTCTTT

abundance: many
v_gene: TRBV6-2/TRBV6-3
j_gene: TRBJ2-3
d_gene: NA
CDR3aa: CASRQTSTDTQYF
CDR3nt: TGTGCCAGCAGGCAGACTAGCACAGATACGCAGTATTTT

abundance: few
v_gene: TRBV20-1
j_gene: TRBJ2-1
d_gene: NA
CDR3aa: CSARFATLGEQFF
CDR3nt: TGCAGTGCTAGGTTCGCCACTTTAGGTGAGCAGTTCTTC

abundance: few
v_gene: TRBV6-1
j_gene: TRBJ1-2
d_gene: NA
CDR3aa: CASSDRTATNYGYTF
CDR3nt: TGTGCCAGCAGTGACCGGACAGCTACTAACTATGGCTACACCTTC

abundance: many
v_gene: TRBV6-6
j_gene: TRBJ2-7
d_gene: TRBD2
CDR3aa: CASGSGRYYEQYF
CDR3nt: TGTGCCAGCGGTAGCGGGAGGTATTACGAGCAGTACTTC

abundance: many
v_gene: TRBV9
j_gene: TRBJ2-1
d_gene: NA
CDR3aa: CASSVEASYEQFF
CDR3nt: TGTGCCAGCAGCGTAGAAGCTAGCTATGAGCAGTTCTTC

abundance: many
v_gene: TRBV5-4
j_gene: TRBJ2-2
d_gene: TRBD1
CDR3aa: CASSPDRGYTGELFF
CDR3nt: TGTGCCAGCAGCCCGGACAGGGGGTACACCGGGGAGCTGTTTTTT

abundance: many
v_gene: TRBV7-3
j_gene: TRBJ2-7
d_gene: NA
CDR3aa: CASSGTYRDRHYEQYF
CDR3nt: TGTGCCAGCAGCGGTACGTATAGGGACCGTCACTACGAGCAGTACTTC

abundance: few
v_gene: TRBV12-3/TRBV12-4
j_gene: TRBJ2-6
d_gene: NA
CDR3aa: CASSGTLSGANVLTF
CDR3nt: TGTGCCAGCAGTGGAACACTCTCTGGGGCCAACGTCCTGACTTTC

abundance: NA
v_gene: TRBV4-2
j_gene: TRBJ1-1
d_gene: NA
CDR3aa: CASSGNEYRSF
CDR3nt: TGTGCCAGCAGCGGAAACGAGTACAGGTCGTTT

abundance: many
v_gene: TRBV18
j_gene: TRBJ2-2
d_gene: NA
CDR3aa: CASSIGQTTGELFF
CDR3nt: TGTGCCAGCTCAATAGGACAGACCACCGGGGAGCTGTTTTTT

abundance: many
v_gene: TRBV29-1
j_gene: TRBJ1-4
d_gene: NA
CDR3aa: CSALGPGEKLFF
CDR3nt: TGCAGCGCCCTGGGACCTGGTGAAAAACTGTTTTTT

abundance: many
v_gene: TRBV6-6
j_gene: TRBJ1-6
d_gene: NA
CDR3aa: CASSAQDYNSPLHF
CDR3nt: TGTGCCAGCAGCGCACAGGATTATAATTCACCCCTCCACTTT

abundance: NA
v_gene: TRBV13
j_gene: TRBJ2-1
d_gene: TRBD1
CDR3aa: CASSFGTGNNEQFF
CDR3nt: TGTGCCAGCAGCTTCGGGACAGGGAATAATGAGCAGTTCTTC